Each of the 24 T cell receptor beta chains below was sequenced from the same sample in a study of beta chain features in type 1 diabetes. What was sequenced were expressed TCRB transcripts, since all of the isolated RNA had been reverse transcribed. TCRdb's copy holds only in-frame clones and misses some; the assay was immunoSEQ multiplex PCR. Of 350,000 to 400,000 clones detected, about 16% appear once; the ten largest clones hold about 0.019%. Sequencing used naive CD4+ T cells from blood. These receptors originate from a young woman in good health.

The chain joins TRBV13 to TRBJ2-1, with D maybe TRBD2 (6 bases). This CDR3 spans 16 amino acids. V gave up 4 bases and J gave up 4 bases, with 17 bases separating them. Germline loops: CDR1 PRHDT, CDR2 FYEKMQ (reference sequence). The CDR3 DNA is TGTGCCAGCAGCTCGCGTTCTCGGGGACTTTACAATGAGCAGTTCTTC. Protein: CASSSRSRGLYNEQFF.

J is TRBJ2-6 and V is TRBV5-6, with TRBD2 matching over 14 bases. Germline V lookup: CDR1 SGHDT, CDR2 YYEEEE. CDR3 length equals 17 residues. Unmatched junction bases numbered 2, after V lost 3 bases and J lost 3 bases. The DNA for the CDR3 is TGTGCCAGCAGCTCCGGACTAGCGGGAGGTGGGGCCAACGTCCTGACTTTC. This translates into CASSSGLAGGGANVLTF. Filled out from reference TRBV5-6 and TRBJ2-6, the complete variable domain reads DAGVTQSPTHLIKTRGQQVTLRCSPKSGHDTVSWYQQALGQGPQFIFQYYEEEERQRGNFPDRFSGHQFPNYSSELNVNALLLGDSALYLCASSSGLAGGGANVLTFGAGSRLTVL.

This clone was found once. The CDR3, as DNA: TGTGCCAGCAGCTTCGGGGGAAACACTGAAGCTTTCTTT. Translated: CASSFGGNTEAFF. This chain connects TRBV7-9 to TRBJ1-1, with D maybe TRBD1 (5 bases). The V gene lost 3 bases and the J gene lost 2 bases, with 7 bases spanning the gap. Germline V lookup: CDR1 SEHNR, CDR2 FQNEAQ (reference sequence). The CDR3 sequence is 13 residues long.

This clone was recorded a few times. The CDR3 reads CASSIGTSGTYNEQFF. Here the CDR3 DNA reads TGTGCCAGTAGTATTGGGACTAGCGGGACCTACAATGAGCAGTTCTTC. V gene TRBV19 combines with J gene TRBJ2-1; 13 nucleotides agree with TRBD2. The CDR3 has 16 residues. With V trimmed by 3 bases and J by 2 bases, 1 base remained unmatched. CDR1 and CDR2 (germline): LNHDA, SQIVND (reference sequence).

This clone was detected only a few times. V gene TRBV4-3 combines with J gene TRBJ2-7; D is possibly TRBD2 (5 bases). V was shortened by 3 bases and J by 1 base, with 16 bases between the two germline ends. The CDR3 contains 16 residues. Germline V gene data show CDR1 as LGHNA and CDR2 as YSLEER. The CDR3 DNA is TGCGCCAGCAGCCATGGCCCGGCCACGGGGTCCTACGAGCAGTACTTC. Protein sequence: CASSHGPATGSYEQYF.

This chain uses TRBV30 with TRBJ2-7; D not resolved. The CDR3 length is 13 residues. V lost 1 base and J lost 9, with 16 bases in between. Germline assignment: CDR1 GTSNPN and CDR2 SVGIG (reference sequence). CDR3 residues: CAWSEMSRTGQYF. Written as DNA, the CDR3 is TGTGCCTGGAGTGAGATGAGCCGTACGGGGCAGTACTTC.

This sequence joins TRBV11-2 and TRBJ2-5; perhaps TRBD2 as D (5 bases). The CDR3 is 14 residues long. Looked up from germline, CDR1 is SGHAT and CDR2 is FQNNGV. Trimming took 3 bases from V and 5 from J, leaving 13 bases between them. CDR3 residues: CASSFPGSVETQYF. The DNA of the CDR3 is TGTGCCAGCAGCTTCCCCGGTAGCGTGGAGACCCAGTACTTC.

The chain links TRBV11-2 to TRBJ1-5; D remains unclear. The germline V gene encodes CDR1 SGHAT and CDR2 FQNNGV. Trimming took 0 bases from V and 2 from J, leaving 5 bases between them. The CDR3 sequence is 14 residues long. CDR3 protein: CASSLEAGNQPQHF. CDR3 sequence (DNA): TGTGCCAGCAGCTTAGAGGCTGGCAATCAGCCCCAGCATTTT. The whole variable domain, filled in from reference TRBV11-2 and TRBJ1-5, reads EAGVAQSPRYKIIEKRQSVAFWCNPISGHATLYWYQQILGQGPKLLIQFQNNGVVDDSQLPKDRFSAERLKGVDSTLKIQPAKLEDSAVYLCASSLEAGNQPQHFGDGTRLSIL.

This chain links TRBV4-3 with TRBJ2-5; D is unclear. CDR1 is LGHNA, CDR2 YSLEER, per germline. The CDR3 covers 13 residues. Trimming removed 1 base at V and 5 bases at J, with 8 bases between. This CDR3 is CASSQADWETQYF. Here the CDR3 DNA reads TGCGCCAGCAGCCAAGCAGACTGGGAGACCCAGTACTTC.

V and J are TRBV6-1 and TRBJ2-7, with 9 bases fitting TRBD2. Trimming at V came to 6 bases and at J to 5 bases, leaving 11 bases not matched to a gene. The germline gives CDR1 MNHNS, CDR2 SASEGT. The CDR3 has 15 residues. CDR3 sequence (DNA): TGTGCCAGCAGGTTAGCGGGAGTTTATGTGAACGAGCAGTACTTC. Residues: CASRLAGVYVNEQYF.

In this sample, this clone turned up a few times. V and J are TRBV7-2 and TRBJ2-3; TRBD1 might be the D (6 bases). This CDR3 comprises 15 residues. Trimming left V 5 bases short and J 6 bases short, with 18 bases between. Germline V CDR1 and CDR2: SGHTA, FQGNSA. CDR3 protein: CASSPQGQDVDTQYF. The CDR3 DNA reads TGTGCCAGCAGCCCCCAGGGGCAGGACGTGGATACGCAGTATTTT.

This clone was found a few times. The chain is built from TRBV7-9 and TRBJ2-7; D possibly corresponds to TRBD2 (6 bases). Germline V gene sequence: CDR1 SEHNR, CDR2 FQNEAQ (reference sequence). The CDR3 loop spans 16 amino acids. Trimming pared 5 bases from V and 3 bases from J, leaving 20 bases between. The CDR3 here is CASSRFGGSLIYEQYF. CDR3 nucleotides: TGTGCCAGCAGCCGGTTTGGGGGGTCTTTGATCTACGAGCAGTACTTC.

V and J are TRBV27 and TRBJ2-3, with TRBD2 identical over 9 bases. Trimming took 2 bases from V and 2 from J; bases not matched to a gene: 2. Germline CDR1 MNHEY, CDR2 SMNVEV (reference sequence). This CDR3 is 15 amino acids long. The CDR3 loop reads CASSLRTSVTDTQYF. CDR3 coding DNA: TGTGCCAGCAGTTTACGGACTAGCGTCACAGATACGCAGTATTTT.

Here the CDR3 DNA reads TGCGCCAGCAGCCGGACAGAGAACACTGAAGCTTTCTTT. It codes for CASSRTENTEAFF. The chain carries TRBV5-1 and TRBJ1-1; a weak D match, TRBD1 (6 bases). The V end was cut by 4 bases, the J end by 1 base, with 8 bases between. Germline V gene lookup returns CDR1 SGHRS and CDR2 YFSETQ. The CDR3 has 13 amino acids.

The gene calls are TRBV7-9 and TRBJ1-2; 8 positions agree with TRBD1. Germline V gene lookup returns CDR1 SEHNR and CDR2 FQNEAQ (reference sequence). V shed 6 bases, J shed 3 bases, and the junction held 3 bases outside the gene matches. There are 13 residues in the CDR3. The CDR3 DNA sequence: TGTGCCAGCAGTCCGACAGGGGACTATGGCTACACCTTC. Protein product: CASSPTGDYGYTF. Together with reference TRBV7-9 and TRBJ1-2, the CDR3 gives the full variable domain: DTGVSQNPRHKITKRGQNVTFRCDPISEHNRLYWYRQTLGQGPEFLTYFQNEAQLEKSRLLSDRFSAERPKGSFSTLEIQRTEQGDSAMYLCASSPTGDYGYTFGSGTRLTVV.

The CDR3 DNA reads TGTGCCAGCAAGGGTGAGGGGGCGATTGGCTACACCTTC. Translation: CASKGEGAIGYTF. The J gene is TRBJ1-2, the V gene TRBV2; 7 bases are a match to TRBD1. V lost 7 bases to trimming and J lost 7 bases; unmatched junction nucleotides: 9. The CDR3 runs 13 residues. Germline CDR1 reads SNHLY; CDR2 reads FYNNEI.

The rearrangement uses TRBV28 and TRBJ1-2, with D possibly being TRBD1 (5 bases). Germline assignment: CDR1 MDHEN and CDR2 SYDVKM. Trimming left V 7 bases short and J 7 bases short, with 13 bases between. This CDR3 comprises 12 residues. CDR3 in amino acids: CASILGLFGYTF. CDR3 in DNA: TGTGCCAGCATTCTGGGACTTTTTGGCTACACCTTC.

The DNA of the CDR3 is TGTGCCAGCAGCCAGGTCTCCGCGACAGAGACCTATGGCTACACCTTC. Its protein product is CASSQVSATETYGYTF. The chain links TRBV4-2 to TRBJ1-2; weak D call: TRBD1 (5 bases). V lost 3 bases, J lost 4 bases, and 18 bases lay in between. Per the germline V gene, CDR1 is LGHNA and CDR2 is YNFKEQ. CDR3 size: 16 residues.

This clone has more than one count but fewer than ten. CDR3 loop: CASRTTGSTGELFF. The CDR3 DNA follows: TGTGCCAGCAGGACGACAGGGAGCACCGGGGAGCTGTTTTTT. The chain carries TRBV6-4 and TRBJ2-2; 7 bases match TRBD1. The CDR3 is 14 amino acids. Germline V lookup: CDR1 MRHNA, CDR2 SNTAGT. Trimming at V came to 6 bases and at J to 4 bases, leaving 5 bases not matched to a gene.

This clone was seen a handful of times. The chain combines TRBV11-3 with TRBJ2-1; possibly TRBD1 for D (6 bases). V shed 8 bases and J shed 4 bases, with 18 bases lying between them. Germline V gene sequence: CDR1 SGHNT, CDR2 YENEEA. The CDR3 length is 15 residues. The CDR3 DNA sequence: TGTGCCAGCGCCGTAGACCGGGGACAATACAATGAGCAGTTCTTC. This encodes CASAVDRGQYNEQFF.

This clone was found a few times. The chain combines TRBV30 with TRBJ2-3, with TRBD1 matching over 9 bases. Germline-derived CDR1 and CDR2 are GTSNPN and SVGIG (reference sequence). Trimming removed 3 bases from V and 5 bases from J; junction bases left unmatched: 6. This CDR3 comprises 14 residues. The CDR3 protein is CAWRKTGGGDTQYF. The CDR3 nucleotides read TGTGCCTGGAGGAAGACAGGGGGAGGAGATACGCAGTATTTT.

This clone was seen only a few times. This rearrangement joins TRBV30 to TRBJ2-5, with D hard to call. There are 10 residues in the CDR3. Trimming stripped 0 bases from V and 7 bases from J, with 3 bases between. Germline V gives CDR1 GTSNPN, CDR2 SVGIG (reference sequence). The CDR3 protein is CAWSVRTQYF. The CDR3 nucleotides read TGTGCCTGGAGTGTTAGGACCCAGTACTTC.

This clone showed up just a few times. J is TRBJ2-1 and V is TRBV11-2; 8 bases align to TRBD1. Germline V CDR1 and CDR2: SGHAT, FQNNGV. The CDR3 is 13 residues long. The V and J ends lost 1 base and 7 bases, in that order; junction bases with no gene match: 0. CDR3 nucleotide sequence: TGTGCCAGCAGCTTAGGACAGGGGAATGAGCAGTTCTTC. Its translation: CASSLGQGNEQFF.

This clone was detected a few times. V usage is TRBV25-1 and J usage is TRBJ2-7; possibly TRBD2 for D (6 bases). Germline-derived CDR1 and CDR2 are MGHDK and SYGVNS. Trimming left V 6 bases short and J 3 bases short, with 21 bases between. The CDR3 has 16 residues. The CDR3 region has the DNA TGTGCCAGCAGCGACCGCGGGGCGGGCTACGGCTACGAGCAGTACTTC. Translated: CASSDRGAGYGYEQYF.